This T cell receptor (beta chain) was documented in a study of blood T cell repertoires in COVID-19. Study-wide background: The origin of the acute and convalescent COVID-19 samples was the United States, Italy and Spain.

Authors' data handling: Researchers report that nucleated cell counts were estimated from reference gene primer amplification. Libraries were prepared by immunoSEQ multiplex PCR; TCRdb keeps only in-frame clonotypes and omits some of them. Clonal size and the V and J genes are those of that table, whereas D and trimming came from the DNA. The top ten clones hold 1.9% of a sample with over 200,000 clones, about 88% of them seen once. This receptor was identified in a man between 40 and 49 years old with active or convalescent COVID-19. Sequenced material: peripheral blood.

The chain's CDR3 is CASSLPGWQAGNTEAFF. The CDR3 bases are TGTGCCAGCAGCTTGCCTGGATGGCAGGCTGGTAACACTGAAGCTTTCTTT. This chain links TRBV7-9 with TRBJ1-1, with D unresolved. This CDR3 spans 17 amino acids. Looked up from germline, CDR1 is SEHNR and CDR2 is FQNEAQ (reference sequence). V shed 3 bases and J shed 2 bases, with 19 bases lying between them. Looking up the rest from reference TRBV7-9 and TRBJ1-1 gives the full variable domain: DTGVSQNPRHKITKRGQNVTFRCDPISEHNRLYWYRQTLGQGPEFLTYFQNEAQLEKSRLLSDRFSAERPKGSFSTLEIQRTEQGDSAMYLCASSLPGWQAGNTEAFFGQGTRLTVV.